This T cell receptor (beta chain) is from a study of regulatory T cells. Study findings and constraints: Skewed V and J usage and few unique V-J pairs marked patient repertoires, most in Tregs. In CD3G-deficient patients, conventional CD4+ T cells were enriched for hydrophobic CDR3 residues at positions 6 and 7.

All CD3G-deficient patients showed autoimmunity, more severe in two. Patients, 2 to 39 years old, had expanded memory T-cell proportions. CD4+ T cells were divided by sorting: CD25-high CD127-low Tregs, CD25-low CD127-high conventional cells. As for this clone: Its matching antigen is unknown.

Germline V gives CDR1 MNHNS, CDR2 SASEGT. J was trimmed by 9 bases and V by 5 bases; bases with no gene match: 6. The CDR3 covers 12 residues. The PCR used 52 TRBV and 13 TRBJ primers. Measured with immunoSEQ multiplex PCR; TCRdb has only the in-frame clones, and not every one. The sample has about 17,000 clones; around 83% are singletons. The source material was conventional CD4+ T cells sorted from blood. This TCR came from a person aged 25 to 39 with CD3G deficiency. The chain carries TRBV6-1 and TRBJ2-7, with 8 bases matching TRBD1. The CDR3 DNA follows: TGTGCCAGCAGTTTTGGACAGGGACCGCAGTACTTC. This translates into CASSFGQGPQYF.